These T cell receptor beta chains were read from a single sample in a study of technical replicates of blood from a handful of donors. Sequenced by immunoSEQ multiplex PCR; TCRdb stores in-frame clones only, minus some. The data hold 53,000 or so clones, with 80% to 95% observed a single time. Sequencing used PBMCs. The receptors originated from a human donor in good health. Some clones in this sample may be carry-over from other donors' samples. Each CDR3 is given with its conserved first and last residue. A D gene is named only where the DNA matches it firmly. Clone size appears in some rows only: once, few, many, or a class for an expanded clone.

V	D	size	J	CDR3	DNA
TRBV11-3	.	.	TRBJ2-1	CASSNAVSTEQFF	TGTGCCAGCAGCAACGCGGTCTCCACTGAGCAGTTCTTC
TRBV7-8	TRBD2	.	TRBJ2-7	CASSLRTSGDAISYEQYF	TGTGCCAGCAGCTTACGGACTAGCGGGGACGCAATCTCCTACGAGCAGTACTTC
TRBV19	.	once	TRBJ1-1	CASSIWQGIEAFF	TGTGCCAGTAGTATTTGGCAGGGCATTGAAGCTTTCTTT
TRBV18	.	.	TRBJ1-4	CASSGGEKLFF	TGTGCCAGCTCAGGAGGGGAAAAACTGTTTTTT
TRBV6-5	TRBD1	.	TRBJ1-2	CASSYSRQGTFGYTF	TGTGCCAGCAGTTACTCCCGACAGGGGACGTTTGGCTACACCTTC
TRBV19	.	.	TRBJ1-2	CASREGVANYGYTF	TGTGCCAGCAGAGAAGGAGTTGCTAACTATGGCTACACCTTC
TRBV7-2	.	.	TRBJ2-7	CASSWGLHIEQYF	TGTGCCAGCAGCTGGGGACTCCACATCGAGCAGTACTTC
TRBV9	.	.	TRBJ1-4	CASSVQGTDKEKLFF	TGTGCCAGCAGCGTCCAGGGGACGGACAAAGAAAAACTGTTTTTT
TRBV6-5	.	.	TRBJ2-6	CASSYQAHGGANVLTF	TGTGCCAGCAGTTACCAGGCTCATGGTGGGGCCAACGTCCTGACTTTC
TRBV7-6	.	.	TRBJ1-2	CASSSYQGGYTF	TGTGCCAGCAGCTCCTACCAGGGAGGCTACACCTTC
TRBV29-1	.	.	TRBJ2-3	CSGEDSTDTQYF	TGCAGCGGGGAGGACAGCACAGATACGCAGTATTTT
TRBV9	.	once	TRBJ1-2	CASRPPATYGYTF	TGTGCCAGCCGCCCCCCAGCGACCTATGGCTACACCTTC
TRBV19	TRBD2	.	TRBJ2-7	CASSIAGGHGDEQYF	TGTGCCAGTAGCATAGCGGGAGGACACGGAGACGAGCAGTACTTC
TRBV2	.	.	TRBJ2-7	CASSVLVLEQYF	TGTGCCAGCAGCGTTCTAGTGCTCGAGCAGTACTTC
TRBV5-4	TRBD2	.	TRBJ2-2	CASSTPSGGRGELFF	TGTGCCAGCAGCACTCCTAGCGGGGGTCGCGGGGAGCTGTTTTTT
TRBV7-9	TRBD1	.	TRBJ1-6	CASEGARNSPLHF	TGTGCCAGCGAGGGGGCGCGAAATTCACCCCTCCACTTT
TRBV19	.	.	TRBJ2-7	CASSIDLGLAGEQYF	TGTGCCAGTAGTATAGATCTTGGGCTAGCAGGCGAGCAGTACTTC
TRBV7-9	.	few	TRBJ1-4	CASSPGEGANEKLFF	TGTGCCAGCAGCCCAGGGGAAGGGGCTAATGAAAAACTGTTTTTT
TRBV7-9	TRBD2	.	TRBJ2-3	CASSLELAASTDTQYF	TGTGCCAGCAGCTTAGAACTAGCGGCTAGCACAGATACGCAGTATTTT
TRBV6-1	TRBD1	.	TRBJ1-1	CASRETGGVTEAFF	TGTGCCAGCAGGGAAACAGGGGGCGTCACTGAAGCTTTCTTT
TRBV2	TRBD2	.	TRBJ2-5	CASRRRGLAGGWQETQYF	TGTGCCAGCAGGCGGCGGGGACTAGCGGGAGGCTGGCAAGAGACCCAGTACTTC
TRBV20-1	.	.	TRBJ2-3	CSARSTDTQYF	TGCAGTGCTAGATCTACAGATACGCAGTATTTT
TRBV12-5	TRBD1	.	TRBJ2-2	CASSALGTVNTGELFF	TGTGCTAGTAGTGCACTGGGGACAGTGAACACCGGGGAGCTGTTTTTT
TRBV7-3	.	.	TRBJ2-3	CASSPGARSDTQYF	TGTGCCAGCAGCCCGGGAGCTCGGTCAGATACGCAGTATTTT
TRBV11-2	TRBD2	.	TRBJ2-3	CASSSGLAIHTQYF	TGTGCCAGCAGCTCGGGACTAGCGATACATACGCAGTATTTT
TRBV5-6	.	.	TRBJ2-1	CASSYDTGSSNEQFF	TGTGCCAGCAGCTATGATACCGGGTCGTCCAATGAGCAGTTCTTC
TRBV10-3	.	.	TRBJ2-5	CAISEGSSGSQETQYF	TGTGCCATCAGTGAAGGGTCGTCGGGGAGTCAGGAGACCCAGTACTTC
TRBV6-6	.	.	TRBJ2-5	CASSHGSPLETQYF	TGTGCCAGCAGCCACGGGTCGCCCCTAGAGACCCAGTACTTC
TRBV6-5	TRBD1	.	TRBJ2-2	CASRGTGRNTGELFF	TGTGCCAGCAGAGGGACAGGGCGGAACACCGGGGAGCTGTTTTTT
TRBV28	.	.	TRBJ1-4	CASSSPLGGGGEKLFF	TGTGCCAGCAGTTCCCCCTTGGGGGGCGGGGGGGAAAAACTGTTTTTT
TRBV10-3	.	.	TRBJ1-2	CAISELGLLGYTF	TGTGCCATCAGTGAGCTGGGACTTCTGGGCTACACCTTC
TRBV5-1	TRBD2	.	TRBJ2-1	CASSSAGAYNEQFF	TGCGCCAGCAGCTCAGCGGGGGCCTACAATGAGCAGTTCTTC
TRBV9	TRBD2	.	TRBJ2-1	CASSASGGAYNEQFF	TGTGCCAGCAGCGCTAGCGGGGGTGCCTACAATGAGCAGTTCTTC
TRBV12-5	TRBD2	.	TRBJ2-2	CASGSGLAATGELFF	TGTGCTAGTGGTTCCGGACTAGCGGCCACCGGGGAGCTGTTTTTT
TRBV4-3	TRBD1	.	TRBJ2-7	CASSPGTASGEQYF	TGCGCCAGCAGCCCAGGGACAGCCTCTGGGGAGCAGTACTTC
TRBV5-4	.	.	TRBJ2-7	CASARAGARVEQYF	TGTGCCAGCGCTAGGGCAGGGGCTAGGGTCGAGCAGTACTTC
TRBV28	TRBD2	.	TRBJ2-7	CASSLAGSYEQYF	TGTGCCAGCAGTCTAGCGGGCTCCTACGAGCAGTACTTC
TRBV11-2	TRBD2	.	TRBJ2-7	CASSLVPRGGSGREQYF	TGTGCCAGCAGCTTAGTTCCGCGGGGGGGCTCCGGTCGCGAGCAGTACTTC
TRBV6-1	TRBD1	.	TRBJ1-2	CASSTTDRGDYGYTF	TGTGCCAGCAGTACTACGGACAGGGGCGACTATGGCTACACCTTC
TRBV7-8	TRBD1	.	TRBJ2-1	CASSLEDRGSYNEQFF	TGTGCCAGCAGCTTAGAGGACAGGGGATCCTACAATGAGCAGTTCTTC
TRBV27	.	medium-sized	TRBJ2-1	CASSRPDRFSYNEQFF	TGTGCCAGCAGCCGACCCGACAGATTCTCCTACAATGAGCAGTTCTTC
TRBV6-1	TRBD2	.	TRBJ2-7	CASSGLAGADEQYF	TGTGCCAGCAGTGGATTAGCGGGAGCTGACGAGCAGTACTTC
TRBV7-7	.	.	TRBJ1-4	CASSLGTGSNEKLFF	TGTGCCAGCAGCTTAGGAACAGGGTCTAATGAAAAACTGTTTTTT